The TCR beta chain under discussion was sequenced for a study of multiple sclerosis patients with progressive multifocal leukoencephalopathy. This table comes from immunoSEQ multiplex PCR, and its TCRdb copy is limited to in-frame clones, with some not included. Counted here are 30,000 or so clones, more than 80% occurring once; the ten biggest clones make up around 12%. Noted time point: time of PML onset. This CDR3 region has 12 residues. Germline CDR1 MDHEN, CDR2 SYDVKM. This chain uses TRBV28 with TRBJ2-5; D not certain. The J call is uncertain, as TRBJ2-7 better fits the DNA end. This TCR was recovered from a woman in her 30s with progressive multifocal leukoencephalopathy. Source: PBMCs, taken from a patient treated with natalizumab. CDR3 sequence: CASSIPSYEQYF. As DNA, the CDR3 is TGTGCCAGCAGCATACCATCCTACGAGCAGTACTTC.